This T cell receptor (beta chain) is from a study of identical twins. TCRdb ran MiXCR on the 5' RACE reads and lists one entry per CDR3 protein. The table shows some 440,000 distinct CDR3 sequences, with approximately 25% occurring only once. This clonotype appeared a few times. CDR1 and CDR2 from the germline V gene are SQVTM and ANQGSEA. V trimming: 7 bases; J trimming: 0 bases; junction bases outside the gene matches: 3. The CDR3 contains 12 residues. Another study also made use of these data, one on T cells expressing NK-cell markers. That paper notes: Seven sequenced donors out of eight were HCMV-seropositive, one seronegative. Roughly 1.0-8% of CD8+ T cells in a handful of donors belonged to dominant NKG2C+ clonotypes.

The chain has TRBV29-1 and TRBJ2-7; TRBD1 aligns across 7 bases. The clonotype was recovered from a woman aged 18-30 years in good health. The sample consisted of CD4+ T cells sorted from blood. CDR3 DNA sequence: TGCAGCGGGGGACAGTCCTCCTACGAGCAGTACTTC. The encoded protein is CSGGQSSYEQYF.